What follows describes a single T cell receptor (beta chain). Its antigen is currently unknown. Libraries were prepared by immunoSEQ multiplex PCR; TCRdb keeps only in-frame clonotypes and omits some of them. Seen here are about 130,000 clones, about 96% observed once, and the top ten hold about 1.7%. The sample originates from a study of cytomegalovirus exposure and HLA in healthy donors. Overall study results and limits: For cytomegalovirus status, the classifier reportedly gave diagnoses with high specificity and sensitivity. The authors confirmed in vitro that a few CMV-associated chains were specific for CMV antigens. Subsequent analysis revealed that first-cohort TCR clusters tended to co-occur in the 120 or so validation repertoires. Investigators reported 150 to 200 TCR beta chains as tied to cytomegalovirus.

Germline values: CDR1 LGHNA, CDR2 YNFKEQ. V lost 5 bases, J lost 0 bases, and 5 bases lay in between. This CDR3 is 13 amino acids long. Sequencing input: PBMCs. The chain links TRBV4-2 to TRBJ2-1; unclear D gene. This sequence originates from a man aged 18-30 years in good health and CMV-seronegative. CDR3 protein: CASSSGSYNEQFF. The CDR3 DNA is TGTGCCAGCAGCTCAGGCTCCTACAATGAGCAGTTCTTC.